The rows below give T cell receptor beta chains drawn from one sample of a study of T-cell memory formation after mild COVID-19. TCRdb recomputed calls from the 5' RACE reads with MiXCR, one row per CDR3 protein. The repertoire includes roughly 110,000 distinct CDR3 sequences, approximately 15% of them detected once, and 28% sits in the top ten. Material for sequencing was PBMCs or a T cell subset sorted from them (not recorded which). Every receptor here comes from an adult woman who had mild COVID-19 (a few samples of this study predate the infection). Cell type and time point are not known. CDR3s include the opening cysteine and the closing phenylalanine or tryptophan. Fields, in order: J gene, D gene, V gene, clone size, CDR3 length, CDR3 protein, CDR3 DNA. D genes are given only for firm matches. Only part of the rows carry a size: once, few, many, or a class if the clone is expanded.

j_gene: TRBJ1-6; d_gene: -; v_gene: TRBV6-1; abundance: few; len: 12; CDR3aa: CASSDWNSPLHF; CDR3nt: TGTGCCAGCAGTGACTGGAATTCACCCCTCCACTTT
j_gene: TRBJ1-1; d_gene: -; v_gene: TRBV21-1; abundance: -; len: 16; CDR3aa: CASSQVGPPMNTEAFF; CDR3nt: TGTGCCAGCAGCCAAGTCGGGCCACCGATGAACACTGAAGCTTTCTTT
j_gene: TRBJ1-5; d_gene: -; v_gene: TRBV4-1; abundance: -; len: 15; CDR3aa: CASSQASDSNQPQHF; CDR3nt: TGCGCCAGCAGCCAAGCAAGCGATAGCAATCAGCCCCAGCATTTT
j_gene: TRBJ2-7; d_gene: -; v_gene: TRBV12-3/TRBV12-4; abundance: few; len: 13; CDR3aa: CASSEGSGYEQYF; CDR3nt: TGTGCCAGCAGTGAGGGTTCTGGCTACGAGCAGTACTTC
j_gene: TRBJ2-5; d_gene: -; v_gene: TRBV5-5; abundance: medium-sized; len: 13; CDR3aa: CASSFLDFETQYF; CDR3nt: TGTGCCAGCAGCTTCCTAGATTTTGAGACCCAGTACTTC
j_gene: TRBJ2-7; d_gene: TRBD1; v_gene: TRBV6-5; abundance: many; len: 15; CDR3aa: CASSQGQSYSYEQYF; CDR3nt: TGTGCCAGCAGTCAGGGACAGTCCTACTCCTACGAGCAGTACTTC
j_gene: TRBJ2-7; d_gene: -; v_gene: TRBV7-9; abundance: -; len: 14; CDR3aa: CASTVATTGYEQYF; CDR3nt: TGTGCCAGCACCGTCGCGACTACAGGGTACGAGCAGTACTTC
j_gene: TRBJ2-5; d_gene: TRBD2; v_gene: TRBV27; abundance: few; len: 15; CDR3aa: CASSTSLSGEETQYF; CDR3nt: TGTGCCAGCAGTACATCACTTAGCGGGGAAGAGACCCAGTACTTC
j_gene: TRBJ2-1; d_gene: -; v_gene: TRBV9; abundance: few; len: 16; CDR3aa: CASSVEGTGANNEQFF; CDR3nt: TGTGCCAGCAGCGTAGAGGGAACGGGAGCGAACAATGAGCAGTTCTTC
j_gene: TRBJ2-7; d_gene: -; v_gene: TRBV6-5; abundance: medium-sized; len: 15; CDR3aa: CASSYSAGASYEQYF; CDR3nt: TGTGCCAGCAGTTACTCGGCGGGTGCCTCCTACGAGCAGTACTTC
j_gene: TRBJ1-2; d_gene: TRBD1; v_gene: TRBV6-5; abundance: -; len: 15; CDR3aa: CASSYTGEITYGYTF; CDR3nt: TGTGCCAGCAGTTATACAGGGGAGATTACCTATGGCTACACCTTC
j_gene: TRBJ2-1; d_gene: TRBD2; v_gene: TRBV12-3/TRBV12-4; abundance: -; len: 15; CDR3aa: CASSLSGSLGNEQFF; CDR3nt: TGTGCCAGCAGTCTTAGCGGGAGCTTGGGTAATGAGCAGTTCTTC
j_gene: TRBJ1-1; d_gene: -; v_gene: TRBV6-6; abundance: -; len: 15; CDR3aa: CASSLTGFMNTEAFF; CDR3nt: TGTGCCAGCAGTTTAACAGGGTTTATGAACACTGAAGCTTTCTTT
j_gene: TRBJ2-7; d_gene: -; v_gene: TRBV27; abundance: many; len: 14; CDR3aa: CASSLSGRNYEQYF; CDR3nt: TGTGCCAGCAGTTTATCTGGACGAAACTACGAGCAGTACTTC
j_gene: TRBJ2-7; d_gene: -; v_gene: TRBV7-9; abundance: large; len: 16; CDR3aa: CASSSGLTGTRYEQYF; CDR3nt: TGTGCCAGCAGCTCGGGTTTGACTGGCACCCGCTACGAGCAGTACTTC
j_gene: TRBJ1-1; d_gene: -; v_gene: TRBV12-3/TRBV12-4; abundance: -; len: 12; CDR3aa: CASTIGGTEAFF; CDR3nt: TGTGCCAGCACTATAGGGGGAACTGAAGCTTTCTTT
j_gene: TRBJ2-1; d_gene: -; v_gene: TRBV7-2; abundance: -; len: 15; CDR3aa: CASSLGGGAPNEQFF; CDR3nt: TGTGCCAGCAGCTTAGGTGGGGGGGCCCCCAATGAGCAGTTCTTC
j_gene: TRBJ2-7; d_gene: -; v_gene: TRBV10-3; abundance: -; len: 15; CDR3aa: CAISESTASSYEQYF; CDR3nt: TGTGCCATCAGTGAGTCGACAGCTAGCTCCTACGAGCAGTACTTC
j_gene: TRBJ1-1; d_gene: -; v_gene: TRBV6-5; abundance: few; len: 15; CDR3aa: CASSYSPAGNTEAFF; CDR3nt: TGTGCCAGCAGTTACTCCCCGGCTGGGAACACTGAAGCTTTCTTT
j_gene: TRBJ2-3; d_gene: -; v_gene: TRBV7-9; abundance: -; len: 16; CDR3aa: CASSDPGLHPTDTQYF; CDR3nt: TGTGCCAGCAGCGACCCGGGACTTCATCCCACAGATACGCAGTATTTT
j_gene: TRBJ2-7; d_gene: -; v_gene: TRBV12-3/TRBV12-4; abundance: few; len: 16; CDR3aa: CASSLNSGADRNEQYF; CDR3nt: TGTGCCAGCAGTTTAAATTCAGGGGCTGACAGGAACGAGCAGTACTTC
j_gene: TRBJ1-2; d_gene: TRBD1; v_gene: TRBV19; abundance: -; len: 14; CDR3aa: CASSPTGTAYGYTF; CDR3nt: TGTGCCAGTAGTCCCACCGGGACAGCCTATGGCTACACCTTC
j_gene: TRBJ2-3; d_gene: -; v_gene: TRBV29-1; abundance: few; len: 17; CDR3aa: CSVELAGGLTSTDTQYF; CDR3nt: TGCAGCGTTGAACTGGCAGGGGGGTTGACTAGCACAGATACGCAGTATTTT
j_gene: TRBJ1-1; d_gene: TRBD1; v_gene: TRBV19; abundance: -; len: 14; CDR3aa: CASSTYRGNTEAFF; CDR3nt: TGTGCCAGTTCGACTTACAGGGGGAACACTGAAGCTTTCTTT
j_gene: TRBJ2-2; d_gene: TRBD2; v_gene: TRBV4-2; abundance: -; len: 16; CDR3aa: CASSQDPGGGAGELFF; CDR3nt: TGTGCCAGCAGCCAAGATCCCGGGGGGGGTGCCGGGGAGCTGTTTTTT
j_gene: TRBJ2-1; d_gene: -; v_gene: TRBV9; abundance: -; len: 17; CDR3aa: CASSVGGGPGRINEQFF; CDR3nt: TGTGCCAGCAGCGTAGGGGGGGGCCCCGGACGGATCAATGAGCAGTTCTTC
j_gene: TRBJ2-7; d_gene: -; v_gene: TRBV4-2; abundance: once; len: 17; CDR3aa: CASSQEANRRGSYEQYF; CDR3nt: TGTGCCAGCAGCCAAGAAGCGAATAGAAGGGGCTCCTACGAGCAGTACTTC
j_gene: TRBJ2-1; d_gene: TRBD2; v_gene: TRBV19; abundance: -; len: 13; CDR3aa: CASSMAGVSQQFF; CDR3nt: TGTGCCAGTAGTATGGCGGGGGTATCTCAGCAGTTCTTC
j_gene: TRBJ1-2; d_gene: -; v_gene: TRBV7-8; abundance: -; len: 12; CDR3aa: CASSPRPYGYTF; CDR3nt: TGTGCCAGCAGCCCCAGGCCCTATGGCTACACCTTC
j_gene: TRBJ1-2; d_gene: -; v_gene: TRBV7-9; abundance: -; len: 15; CDR3aa: CASSLVASSHYGYTF; CDR3nt: TGTGCCAGCAGCTTAGTAGCCTCATCCCACTATGGCTACACCTTC
j_gene: TRBJ2-7; d_gene: -; v_gene: TRBV27; abundance: -; len: 15; CDR3aa: CASSLQGMVVYEQYF; CDR3nt: TGTGCCAGCAGTTTACAGGGAATGGTGGTTTACGAGCAGTACTTC
j_gene: TRBJ2-1; d_gene: -; v_gene: TRBV7-7; abundance: many; len: 14; CDR3aa: CASSLGGSYNEQFF; CDR3nt: TGTGCCAGCAGCTTAGGGGGCTCCTACAATGAGCAGTTCTTC
j_gene: TRBJ2-5; d_gene: TRBD2; v_gene: TRBV10-2; abundance: -; len: 15; CDR3aa: CASSVTGGPRETQYF; CDR3nt: TGCGCCAGCAGTGTAACGGGGGGGCCGCGGGAGACCCAGTACTTC
j_gene: TRBJ1-5; d_gene: -; v_gene: TRBV30; abundance: -; len: 13; CDR3aa: CAWSSLSGEPQHF; CDR3nt: TGTGCCTGGAGTTCGCTGTCGGGGGAACCCCAGCATTTT
j_gene: TRBJ2-1; d_gene: -; v_gene: TRBV5-4; abundance: many; len: 15; CDR3aa: CASSLDGTSYNEQFF; CDR3nt: TGTGCCAGCAGCTTGGATGGGACTTCGTACAATGAGCAGTTCTTC
j_gene: TRBJ2-1; d_gene: -; v_gene: TRBV29-1; abundance: -; len: 15; CDR3aa: CSVVGRESSYNEQFF; CDR3nt: TGCAGCGTTGTAGGACGGGAAAGTTCCTACAATGAGCAGTTCTTC
j_gene: TRBJ2-1; d_gene: TRBD1; v_gene: TRBV24-1; abundance: -; len: 15; CDR3aa: CATSARDRGYNEQFF; CDR3nt: TGTGCCACCAGTGCCCGGGACAGGGGTTACAATGAGCAGTTCTTC
j_gene: TRBJ2-1; d_gene: -; v_gene: TRBV13; abundance: few; len: 13; CDR3aa: CASSPGKSNEQFF; CDR3nt: TGTGCCAGCAGCCCCGGGAAATCAAATGAGCAGTTCTTC
j_gene: TRBJ2-5; d_gene: -; v_gene: TRBV7-8; abundance: few; len: 12; CDR3aa: CASSLEQGTQYF; CDR3nt: TGTGCCAGCAGCTTAGAACAGGGTACCCAGTACTTC
j_gene: TRBJ2-1; d_gene: TRBD2; v_gene: TRBV9; abundance: -; len: 15; CDR3aa: CASSSGGRGYNEQFF; CDR3nt: TGTGCCAGCAGTAGTGGCGGGAGGGGCTACAATGAGCAGTTCTTC
j_gene: TRBJ1-2; d_gene: TRBD1; v_gene: TRBV4-1; abundance: few; len: 14; CDR3aa: CASSRTGTELGYTF; CDR3nt: TGCGCCAGCAGCCGAACCGGGACAGAGCTCGGCTACACCTTC
j_gene: TRBJ1-6; d_gene: -; v_gene: TRBV5-1; abundance: few; len: 16; CDR3aa: CASSLDPGPRDSPLHF; CDR3nt: TGCGCCAGCAGCTTGGATCCGGGACCGAGGGATTCACCCCTCCACTTT
j_gene: TRBJ2-2; d_gene: -; v_gene: TRBV6-5; abundance: few; len: 15; CDR3aa: CASSYRAGLTGELFF; CDR3nt: TGTGCCAGCAGTTACAGGGCAGGGCTAACCGGGGAGCTGTTTTTT
j_gene: TRBJ2-6; d_gene: -; v_gene: TRBV4-1; abundance: medium-sized; len: 15; CDR3aa: CASSQEASGANVLTF; CDR3nt: TGCGCCAGCAGCCAAGAAGCCTCTGGGGCCAACGTCCTGACTTTC
j_gene: TRBJ2-3; d_gene: -; v_gene: TRBV7-2; abundance: few; len: 15; CDR3aa: CASSPYQGFTDTQYF; CDR3nt: TGTGCCAGCAGCCCTTATCAGGGATTCACAGATACGCAGTATTTT
j_gene: TRBJ1-2; d_gene: -; v_gene: TRBV19; abundance: -; len: 10; CDR3aa: CATNSYGYTF; CDR3nt: TGTGCCACTAACAGCTATGGCTACACCTTC
j_gene: TRBJ2-7; d_gene: -; v_gene: TRBV4-3; abundance: -; len: 15; CDR3aa: CASSQEQSGTYEQYF; CDR3nt: TGCGCCAGCAGCCAAGAACAAAGCGGCACCTACGAGCAGTACTTC